This TCR beta chain stems from a study of regulatory T cells in long-lasting Graves disease. To make TCR beta libraries, researchers used iRepertoire HTBI primers and Arm-PCR of CDR3 regions. TCRdb itself ran the multiplex PCR reads through MiXCR, one entry per CDR3 protein. The sample consists of about 200,000 distinct CDR3 sequences, 15% to 20% of them appearing once. This clonotype was seen many times. The CDR3 is made up of 17 amino acids. Per germline, CDR1 SNHLY and CDR2 FYNNEI. V lost 8 bases to trimming and J lost 3 bases, with 23 bases between them. The sample's time point: newly diagnosed GD, antithyroid drugs for less than 3 months. The TCR library used RNA extracted from PBMCs. The diagnosis of Graves' disease used American Thyroid Association guidelines. Tubes containing EDTA received about 9.4 milliliters of drawn peripheral blood. This same sample was also taken into another study, of T cells in Graves' hyperthyroidism and ophthalmopathy.

The rearrangement links TRBV2 to TRBJ1-5, with D possibly being TRBD1 (5 bases). Sample: peripheral blood mononuclear cells (PBMCs), taken at new diagnosis, from a patient treated with antithyroid drugs. This TCR came from a woman in her 30s with Graves disease. The CDR3 nucleotides are TGTGCCAGCGGAGGGACGACTGGGGGGTTTGACAATCAGCCCCAGCATTTT. This codes for CASGGTTGGFDNQPQHF.